This is a list of T cell receptor beta chains from one sample in a study of shared clonotypes between healthy human individuals. The protocol was immunoSEQ multiplex PCR, while the TCRdb copy is restricted to in-frame clones and leaves out a portion. The repertoire holds about 1.1 million clones, approximately 80% seen once, with almost 0.9% in the top ten. What was sequenced was memory CD4+ T cells from PBMCs. The receptors originated from a man aged 18-30 years in good health. Some clones in this sample may be carry-over from other donors' samples. Both conserved end residues are part of each CDR3. The order of the fields is CDR3 length, J gene, clone size, D gene, V gene, CDR3 DNA, CDR3 protein. A D gene is named only where the DNA matches it firmly. Clone size is given for some rows only: seen once, a few or many times, or a class if the clone is expanded.

length: 13; J: TRBJ1-2; size: NA; D: NA; V: TRBV4-1; DNA: TGCGCCAGCAGCCTGGACGGCGGCTATGGCTACACCTTC; CDR3: CASSLDGGYGYTF
length: 15; J: TRBJ2-1; size: NA; D: TRBD2; V: TRBV11-1; DNA: TGTGCCAGCAGCCTAGGGACTAGCGGGGCCTATGAGCAGTTCTTC; CDR3: CASSLGTSGAYEQFF
length: 16; J: TRBJ2-1; size: NA; D: TRBD2; V: TRBV7-3; DNA: TGTGCCAGCAGCTTAAGGCGGGAGGCCACATACAATGAGCAGTTCTTC; CDR3: CASSLRREATYNEQFF
length: 16; J: TRBJ2-2; size: NA; D: TRBD1; V: TRBV9; DNA: TGTGCCAGCAGCGTAGTGGGAAGGGGGCTTAACGGGGAGCTGTTTTTT; CDR3: CASSVVGRGLNGELFF
length: 14; J: TRBJ1-2; size: once; D: NA; V: TRBV7-9; DNA: TGTGCCAGCAGCGTGACAGCGGAGGGCTATGGCTACACCTTC; CDR3: CASSVTAEGYGYTF
length: 15; J: TRBJ1-3; size: NA; D: NA; V: TRBV7-2; DNA: TGTGCCAGCAGCTTATCGGGGGGTCCTGGAAACACCATATATTTT; CDR3: CASSLSGGPGNTIYF
length: 20; J: TRBJ2-2; size: NA; D: NA; V: TRBV14; DNA: TGTGCCAGCAGCCAGAACGTAATAACCAGGGGACCCGCGAACACCGGGGAGCTGTTTTTT; CDR3: CASSQNVITRGPANTGELFF
length: 14; J: TRBJ1-2; size: many; D: NA; V: TRBV28; DNA: TGTGCCAGCAGTTTGGGGGACGCCTCGTATGGCTACACCTTC; CDR3: CASSLGDASYGYTF
length: 16; J: TRBJ2-7; size: NA; D: TRBD1; V: TRBV15; DNA: TGTGCCACCAGCAGAACAAGGGGACAGGGAGATTACGAGCAGTACTTC; CDR3: CATSRTRGQGDYEQYF
length: 12; J: TRBJ2-7; size: NA; D: NA; V: TRBV28; DNA: TGTGCCAGCAGTTCCCCCCCCGGTGGGCAGTACTTC; CDR3: CASSSPPGGQYF
length: 15; J: TRBJ2-1; size: NA; D: TRBD1; V: TRBV5-4; DNA: TGTGCCAGCAGGGGACAGGGAGTCCCCTACAATGAGCAGTTCTTC; CDR3: CASRGQGVPYNEQFF
length: 14; J: TRBJ1-1; size: NA; D: NA; V: TRBV29-1; DNA: TGCAGCGCCTCCCGGCAGTTTCAGAACACTGAAGCTTTCTTT; CDR3: CSASRQFQNTEAFF
length: 13; J: TRBJ2-3; size: many; D: TRBD1; V: TRBV27; DNA: TGTGCCAGCAGCAGGGACAGGGTAGATACGCAGTATTTT; CDR3: CASSRDRVDTQYF
length: 14; J: TRBJ2-1; size: NA; D: NA; V: TRBV18; DNA: TGTGCCAGCTCACCACCGTGGGGGTACAATGAGCAGTTCTTC; CDR3: CASSPPWGYNEQFF
length: 17; J: TRBJ2-1; size: NA; D: NA; V: TRBV4-2; DNA: TGTGCCAGCAGCCAAGATCCGTCCCCGAGCTCCTACAATGAGCAGTTCTTC; CDR3: CASSQDPSPSSYNEQFF
length: 14; J: TRBJ2-7; size: NA; D: TRBD1; V: TRBV6-1; DNA: TGTGCCAGCCGACGGACAGGGTCTCGCCACGAGCAGTACTTC; CDR3: CASRRTGSRHEQYF
length: 16; J: TRBJ1-1; size: NA; D: NA; V: TRBV10-1; DNA: TGCGCCAGCAGTGAATTTGGTTGGGTCAAAAAGACTGAAGCTTTCTTT; CDR3: CASSEFGWVKKTEAFF
length: 12; J: TRBJ2-7; size: NA; D: NA; V: TRBV2; DNA: TGTGCCAGCATAAGAGGAACCTACGAGCAGTACTTC; CDR3: CASIRGTYEQYF
length: 14; J: TRBJ2-7; size: NA; D: TRBD2; V: TRBV9; DNA: TGTGCCAGCAGCGCTCTAGCGGGAGGCTACGAGCAGTACTTC; CDR3: CASSALAGGYEQYF
length: 15; J: TRBJ1-5; size: NA; D: NA; V: TRBV27; DNA: TGTGCCAGCAGCCCGGACAGACTAAGCAATCAGCCCCAGCATTTT; CDR3: CASSPDRLSNQPQHF
length: 13; J: TRBJ2-7; size: NA; D: NA; V: TRBV6-4; DNA: TGTGCCAGCCCTGCAAGCAGCTCCTACGAGCAGTACTTC; CDR3: CASPASSSYEQYF
length: 13; J: TRBJ1-1; size: NA; D: NA; V: TRBV11-2; DNA: TGTGCCAGCAGCCCAAGCCGGATCAGTGAAGCTTTCTTT; CDR3: CASSPSRISEAFF
length: 16; J: TRBJ2-5; size: NA; D: NA; V: TRBV19; DNA: TGTGCCAGTAGCGCTAGGAGGACGGGGCCCCAAGAGACCCAGTACTTC; CDR3: CASSARRTGPQETQYF
length: 15; J: TRBJ1-2; size: once; D: NA; V: TRBV28; DNA: TGTGCCAGCAGTCCAGGTGACAGACCTAACTATGGCTACACCTTC; CDR3: CASSPGDRPNYGYTF
length: 15; J: TRBJ2-5; size: few; D: TRBD1; V: TRBV7-8; DNA: TGTGCCAGCAGCTTAGACCCAGGGGGCGCACAGACCCAGTACTTC; CDR3: CASSLDPGGAQTQYF
length: 15; J: TRBJ1-6; size: NA; D: NA; V: TRBV28; DNA: TGTGCCAGCAGTTTCTCCAGGGGCAGGAATTCACCCCTCCACTTT; CDR3: CASSFSRGRNSPLHF
length: 14; J: TRBJ1-2; size: NA; D: NA; V: TRBV28; DNA: TGTGCCAGCCTTTCCGAGGCGGGAAACTATGGCTACACCTTC; CDR3: CASLSEAGNYGYTF
length: 16; J: TRBJ2-1; size: NA; D: NA; V: TRBV7-2; DNA: TGTGCCAGCAGCTTAGCTTGGACTCTCCCGGGCAATGAGCAGTTCTTC; CDR3: CASSLAWTLPGNEQFF
length: 15; J: TRBJ2-2; size: NA; D: NA; V: TRBV14; DNA: TGTGCCAGCAGCCAAGGGGTTAGCTACACCGGGGAGCTGTTTTTT; CDR3: CASSQGVSYTGELFF
length: 15; J: TRBJ1-2; size: NA; D: NA; V: TRBV12-2; DNA: TGTGCAAGTCGCTTAGAGCGCAGGGACAACTATGGCTACACCTTC; CDR3: CASRLERRDNYGYTF
length: 18; J: TRBJ1-5; size: NA; D: NA; V: TRBV15; DNA: TGTGCCACCAGCCCACGAGATCGAGCCAGGGCGAGCAATCAGCCCCAGCATTTT; CDR3: CATSPRDRARASNQPQHF
length: 11; J: TRBJ2-5; size: few; D: NA; V: TRBV14; DNA: TGTGCCAGCAGCCAATACGAGACCCAGTACTTC; CDR3: CASSQYETQYF
length: 16; J: TRBJ1-6; size: NA; D: NA; V: TRBV6-5; DNA: TGTGCCAGCAGTTACTGGGCGGATCTATCAGATTCACCCCTCCACTTT; CDR3: CASSYWADLSDSPLHF
length: 12; J: TRBJ2-5; size: NA; D: TRBD2; V: TRBV29-1; DNA: TGCAGCGTCCTAGCGGGAGAGGAGACCCAGTACTTC; CDR3: CSVLAGEETQYF
length: 14; J: TRBJ1-2; size: NA; D: NA; V: TRBV5-1; DNA: TGCGCCAGCAGCCCCGATCCAGGGACTGGTGGCTACACCTTC; CDR3: CASSPDPGTGGYTF
length: 13; J: TRBJ1-2; size: NA; D: TRBD1; V: TRBV5-1; DNA: TGCGCCAGCAGCTTAACAGGGGGCGATGGCTACACCTTC; CDR3: CASSLTGGDGYTF
length: 14; J: TRBJ2-5; size: NA; D: NA; V: TRBV18; DNA: TGTGCCAGCTCACCAGGGCGGACACAAGAGACCCAGTACTTC; CDR3: CASSPGRTQETQYF
length: 16; J: TRBJ2-5; size: NA; D: NA; V: TRBV12-5; DNA: TGTGCTAGTGCCCCGCCCAGAAGATCGGGCATCGAGACCCAGTACTTC; CDR3: CASAPPRRSGIETQYF
length: 15; J: TRBJ2-7; size: NA; D: NA; V: TRBV28; DNA: TGTGCCAGCAGCCAGGGATCCCGGACCTCCTACGAGCAGTACTTC; CDR3: CASSQGSRTSYEQYF
length: 13; J: TRBJ1-1; size: few; D: NA; V: TRBV28; DNA: TGTGCCAGCAGTTTGTTAGGGGGGCGTGAAGCTTTCTTT; CDR3: CASSLLGGREAFF
length: 14; J: TRBJ2-2; size: NA; D: NA; V: TRBV6-1; DNA: TGTGCCAGCAGTGAAGTCGCGGGCACCGGGGAGCTGTTTTTT; CDR3: CASSEVAGTGELFF
length: 15; J: TRBJ1-4; size: once; D: NA; V: TRBV5-1; DNA: TGCGCCAGCAGCTTGATACGGGGGGCTGCTGAAAAACTGTTTTTT; CDR3: CASSLIRGAAEKLFF
length: 15; J: TRBJ1-5; size: NA; D: NA; V: TRBV28; DNA: TGTGCCAGCAGCCGAGGAACCAGGGTCGGTCAGCCCCAGCATTTT; CDR3: CASSRGTRVGQPQHF
length: 15; J: TRBJ1-5; size: many; D: NA; V: TRBV4-3; DNA: TGCGCCAGCAGCCAAGTACTGCAGGCGGGTCAGCCCCAGCATTTT; CDR3: CASSQVLQAGQPQHF
length: 15; J: TRBJ2-3; size: NA; D: TRBD2; V: TRBV27; DNA: TGTGCCAGCAGTTTGTTAGCGGGATGGTCAGATACGCAGTATTTT; CDR3: CASSLLAGWSDTQYF